One sample yielded the 18 T cell receptor beta chains listed below, sequenced in a study of Graves' ophthalmopathy and Graves' hyperthyroidism. Amplification of TCR beta CDR3 regions used RNA transcripts. The first round was an RT-PCR with HTBI primers, and the second round was a multiplex PCR. TCRdb re-called the multiplex PCR reads through MiXCR, storing one row per CDR3 protein. The sample shows some 410,000 distinct CDR3 sequences, 21% of them seen only once. Sequencing was performed on peripheral blood. These receptors all stem from a woman between 18 and 29 years old with stable Graves' hyperthyroidism.

This clonotype was found many times. V and J are TRBV7-9 and TRBJ1-1, with unresolved D. The V and J ends lost 4 bases and 4 bases respectively, with 16 bases between them. Germline assignment: CDR1 SEHNR and CDR2 FQNEAQ (reference sequence). This CDR3 has 15 residues. The CDR3 DNA is TGTGCCAGCAGCTCCTCCCTAGGGAAGAGCACTGAAGCTTTCTTT. Translated, it gives CASSSSLGKSTEAFF.

Remarks on this clonotype: A much larger clone is a single base away; this may be a read error. The V gene is TRBV28, the J gene TRBJ1-6, with D maybe TRBD1 (6 bases). There are 18 residues in the CDR3. CDR1 MDHEN and CDR2 SYDVKM come from the germline V gene. The CDR3 nucleotides read TGTGCCAGCAGTTCGCTCACAGGGCGCAGCTCCTATAATCCACCCCTCCACTTT. This sequence encodes CASSSLTGRSSYNPPLHF.

This clonotype has at least ten counts. V is TRBV6-5 and J is TRBJ1-5; D not certain. The CDR3 has 17 residues. CDR1 MNHEY and CDR2 SVGAGI come from the germline V gene. The germline V and J ends were trimmed by 7 bases and 2 bases, with 21 bases remaining between them. The CDR3 loop is CASIPSVGGFGNQPQHF. The CDR3 DNA reads as TGTGCCAGCATTCCTTCTGTTGGAGGGTTTGGCAATCAGCCCCAGCATTTT.

There are a few counts of this clonotype. The chain is built from TRBV27 and TRBJ1-2, with D perhaps matching TRBD1 (6 bases). Germline V gene lookup returns CDR1 MNHEY and CDR2 SMNVEV (reference sequence). The CDR3 is made up of 13 amino acids. The ends were cut back, 3 bases at V and 4 bases at J, with 9 bases in the middle. This chain's CDR3 is CASSFSRGYGYTF. CDR3 DNA: TGTGCCAGCAGTTTCTCCAGGGGCTATGGCTACACCTTC.

This chain joins TRBV2 and TRBJ1-2, with 10 positions matching TRBD1. Trimming at V came to 5 bases and at J to 3 bases, leaving 6 bases not matched to a gene. The CDR3 covers 15 residues. Germline V gene lookup returns CDR1 SNHLY and CDR2 FYNNEI. CDR3 in DNA: TGTGCCAGCAGTCCGGAAGGGACAGGGGACTATGGCTACACCTTC. The encoded protein is CASSPEGTGDYGYTF.

This clonotype has at least ten counts. A read error may explain this, as a much larger clone is one base away. This chain connects TRBV12-3 or TRBV12-4 to TRBJ1-1; 11 positions agree with TRBD1. This CDR3 is built from 14 residues. In nucleotides, the CDR3 is TGTGCCGGCAGACCGGACAGGGGGCTCAGTGAAGCTTTCTTT. It is translated as CAGRPDRGLSEAFF.

J is TRBJ1-2 and V is TRBV28; 11 nucleotides line up with TRBD1. Unmatched junction bases numbered 6, after V lost 4 bases and J lost 5 bases. The CDR3 has 15 amino acids. Germline V lookup: CDR1 MDHEN, CDR2 SYDVKM. The DNA of the CDR3 is TGTGCCAGCAGTTCCCGGACAGGGGGCCTTTATGGCTACACCTTC. It is translated as CASSSRTGGLYGYTF.

This clonotype was seen at least ten times. This chain uses TRBV19 with TRBJ2-7; a weak D match, TRBD1 (5 bases). The CDR3 sequence is 13 residues long. The V end was cut by 3 bases, the J end by 6 bases, with 12 bases between. Germline V gene data show CDR1 as LNHDA and CDR2 as SQIVND (reference sequence). CDR3 sequence: CASSIVQGGEQYF. Here the CDR3 DNA reads TGTGCCAGTAGTATTGTTCAGGGTGGCGAGCAGTACTTC.

The chain links TRBV10-1 to TRBJ2-3, with D maybe TRBD2 (6 bases). V lost 2 bases to trimming and J lost 3 bases, with 6 bases between them. CDR3 length: 13 residues. Germline assignment: CDR1 WNHNN and CDR2 SYGVQD (reference sequence). The CDR3 reads CASSERETDTQYF. The CDR3 bases are TGCGCCAGCAGTGAGCGGGAGACAGATACGCAGTATTTT.

J is TRBJ1-2 and V is TRBV7-2, with D hard to call. V was trimmed by 5 bases and J by 5 bases, leaving 12 bases between them. Germline lookup yields CDR1 SGHTA and CDR2 FQGNSA. The length of the CDR3 is 13 residues. The CDR3 nucleotides read TGTGCCAGCAGCGCAATCCCCTTTTATGGCTACACCTTC. It translates to CASSAIPFYGYTF.

The chain employs TRBV12-3 or TRBV12-4 and TRBJ1-2; D is ambiguous. V was cut by 8 bases and J by 8 bases, with 18 bases left in between. The CDR3 is made up of 13 amino acids. The CDR3 loop is CASGIGSARGYTF. CDR3 bases: TGTGCCAGCGGGATAGGGTCAGCACGAGGCTACACCTTC.

This clonotype showed up many times. V is TRBV5-1 and J is TRBJ2-5; D might be TRBD2 (5 bases). CDR3 length: 14 amino acids. Germline CDR1 SGHRS, CDR2 YFSETQ. The V and J ends lost 4 bases and 4 bases respectively, with 14 bases between them. CDR3 sequence reads: CASSPTRSGETQYF. DNA for the CDR3: TGCGCCAGCAGCCCCACTAGGTCGGGAGAGACCCAGTACTTC.

The sample holds many counts of this clonotype. This chain connects TRBV20-1 to TRBJ1-5; maybe TRBD1 (6 bases). V lost 0 bases and J 2 bases, leaving 8 bases between the germline ends. Germline lookup yields CDR1 DFQATT and CDR2 SNEGSKA (reference sequence). The CDR3 has 14 amino acids. CDR3 bases: TGCAGTGCTAGAGAACAGGGTCGCAATCAGCCCCAGCATTTT. Translation gives CSAREQGRNQPQHF.

This clonotype was counted at least ten times. The V call is TRBV2, the J call TRBJ1-1; tentatively, D is TRBD1 (5 bases). The germline V gene has CDR1 SNHLY and CDR2 FYNNEI. The CDR3 has 11 residues. Trimming took 7 bases from V and 11 from J, leaving 14 bases between them. The CDR3 coding sequence is TGTGCCAGCAATTCCCTAGGGGTGGCTTTCTTT. Residues: CASNSLGVAFF.

This clonotype was detected ten times or more. The J gene is TRBJ1-1, the V gene TRBV20-1; D is undetermined. Germline V CDR1 and CDR2: DFQATT, SNEGSKA (reference sequence). CDR3 length equals 11 residues. The V gene lost 0 bases and the J gene lost 4 bases, with 3 bases spanning the gap. The CDR3 DNA sequence: TGCAGTGCTAGAGAGGCCACTGAAGCTTTCTTT. Translating it yields CSAREATEAFF.

This clonotype was recorded at least ten times. The rearrangement links TRBV9 to TRBJ2-7; 8 bases match TRBD2. Germline assignment: CDR1 SGDLS and CDR2 YYNGEE. CDR3 length: 16 amino acids. The V and J ends lost 0 bases and 4 bases, in that order; junction bases with no gene match: 9. CDR3 sequence (DNA): TGTGCCAGCAGCGTAGTCCCCGGAGCGGGAGCTTACGAGCAGTACTTC. It translates to CASSVVPGAGAYEQYF.

Ten or more counts support this clonotype. The V call is TRBV20-1, the J call TRBJ1-3, with D possibly being TRBD1 (5 bases). The CDR3 is 18 residues long. Per the germline V gene, CDR1 is DFQATT and CDR2 is SNEGSKA (reference sequence). V was cut by 4 bases and J by 1 base, with 23 bases left in between. In DNA form, the CDR3 reads TGCAGTGCTACCCAACCGGGACTAGTCACTAGTTCTGGAAACACCATATATTTT. It yields the protein CSATQPGLVTSSGNTIYF.

This clonotype was seen only a few times. The rearrangement links TRBV14 to TRBJ2-2; D gene ambiguous. The length of the CDR3 is 15 residues. Germline-derived CDR1 and CDR2 are SGHDN and FVKESK. V lost 2 bases and J 4 bases, leaving 11 bases between the germline ends. The chain's CDR3 is CASSQRRAGTGELFF. CDR3 in DNA: TGTGCCAGCAGCCAAAGGAGAGCAGGCACCGGGGAGCTGTTTTTT.